The 25 T cell receptor beta chains in this list originate from one sample, sequenced in a study of T cell changes during pregnancy in multiple sclerosis. Assay: immunoSEQ multiplex PCR; the TCRdb copy retains only in-frame clones and omits some. The sample consists of roughly 100,000 clones, around 93% of them appearing once. Material: peripheral blood, obtained after pregnancy. These receptors all stem from a female donor with multiple sclerosis, enrolled in a pregnancy study.

The rearrangement joins TRBV2 to TRBJ1-3; 9 bases are a match to TRBD1. This CDR3 spans 17 amino acids. Germline CDR1 and CDR2: SNHLY and FYNNEI. V gave up 5 bases and J gave up 1 base; unmatched junction bases: 9. The CDR3 region is CASSPPGQGTSGNTIYF. As DNA, the CDR3 is TGTGCCAGCAGTCCCCCGGGACAGGGAACATCTGGAAACACCATATATTTT. The full variable domain, completed using reference TRBV2 and TRBJ1-3, is EPEVTQTPSHQVTQMGQEVILRCVPISNHLYFYWYRQILGQKVEFLVSFYNNEISEKSEIFDDQFSVERPDGSNFTLKIRSTKLEDSAMYFCASSPPGQGTSGNTIYFGEGSWLTVV.

The chain combines TRBV19 with TRBJ2-1; TRBD2 agrees at 7 bases. Germline CDR1 and CDR2: LNHDA and SQIVND (reference sequence). V dropped 4 bases and J dropped 6; count of bases not matched to a gene: 9. The CDR3 runs 15 residues. The DNA for the CDR3 is TGTGCCAGTAGTAGACGACTAGCCATTTTCAATGAGCAGTTCTTC. This encodes CASSRRLAIFNEQFF.

The genes are TRBV19 and TRBJ2-7; D is undetermined. Germline CDR1 is LNHDA and CDR2 is SQIVND (reference sequence). This CDR3 has 13 residues. Trimming removed 3 bases from V and 1 base from J, with 7 bases in between. The CDR3 loop is CASSIYRSYEQYF. DNA for the CDR3: TGTGCCAGTAGTATCTACAGATCCTACGAGCAGTACTTC.

The rearrangement links TRBV29-1 to TRBJ1-4; D gene uncertain. The CDR3 length is 14 residues. Trimming removed 8 bases from V and 8 bases from J, with 21 bases in between. The V gene's germline CDR1 is SQVTM and CDR2 ANQGSEA. CDR3 amino acids: CSFTWTGSGEKLFF. CDR3 nucleotide sequence: TGCAGCTTCACGTGGACGGGGAGTGGGGAAAAACTGTTTTTT.

The chain carries TRBV9 and TRBJ2-7; 11 positions match TRBD2. This CDR3 has 16 amino acids. CDR1 and CDR2 from the germline V gene are SGDLS and YYNGEE. J was trimmed by 2 bases and V by 3 bases; bases with no gene match: 7. Written as DNA, the CDR3 is TGTGCCAGCAGCGCCACCGGGACTAGCGGTCCCTACGAGCAGTACTTC. Amino acids: CASSATGTSGPYEQYF.

In its sample, this clone was seen once. V and J are TRBV2 and TRBJ2-2; 7 nucleotides match TRBD1. The CDR3 runs 14 residues. Germline V gives CDR1 SNHLY, CDR2 FYNNEI. The V gene end was trimmed by 6 bases and the J gene end by 7 bases; junction bases not matched to a gene: 8. CDR3 loop: CASSVDRVGGELFF. CDR3 bases: TGTGCCAGCAGCGTCGACAGGGTTGGCGGGGAGCTGTTTTTT.

The V call is TRBV28, the J call TRBJ1-1, with D possibly TRBD1 on 6 matching bases. The CDR3 extends over 15 amino acids. Germline V gene data show CDR1 as MDHEN and CDR2 as SYDVKM. The V end was cut by 1 base, the J end by 3 bases, with 12 bases between. CDR3 residues: CASSLSWDTDTEAFF. In nucleotides, the CDR3 is TGTGCCAGCAGTTTATCGTGGGACACGGACACTGAAGCTTTCTTT.

This clone was recorded once. V is TRBV9 and J is TRBJ2-7; tentative D call: TRBD2 (5 bases). V gave up 3 bases and J gave up 5 bases, with 21 bases separating them. CDR1 and CDR2 (germline): SGDLS, YYNGEE. This CDR3 is 16 amino acids long. The CDR3 coding sequence is TGTGCCAGCAGCGGAGGGATTTCAACAATACGGGACGAGCAGTACTTC. Translating it yields CASSGGISTIRDEQYF.

The V gene is TRBV9, the J gene TRBJ2-1; 9 bases align to TRBD1. After removal of 4 bases from V and 1 base from J, the junction contained 6 bases not matched to a gene. CDR1 and CDR2 from the germline V gene are SGDLS and YYNGEE. CDR3 length: 16 amino acids. In DNA, the CDR3 is TGTGCCAGCAGCACCCGACAGGGGGGGTCCTACAATGAGCAGTTCTTC. Translated, it gives CASSTRQGGSYNEQFF.

The chain links TRBV7-3 to TRBJ2-1; the D gene is possibly TRBD2 (6 bases). This CDR3 is built from 16 residues. Germline V gene sequence: CDR1 SGHTA, CDR2 FQGTGA. The V and J ends lost 5 bases and 3 bases respectively, with 17 bases between them. The CDR3 loop is CASSPPGVGGYNEQFF. Written as DNA, the CDR3 is TGTGCCAGCAGCCCCCCGGGGGTAGGTGGCTACAATGAGCAGTTCTTC.

A note on this clone: Other DNA sequences in the sample encode the same CDR3. The chain recombines TRBV5-6 with TRBJ2-5; 7 nucleotides agree with TRBD2. The CDR3 is made up of 14 amino acids. Looked up from germline, CDR1 is SGHDT and CDR2 is YYEEEE. Trimming took 1 base from V and 5 from J; bases not matched to a gene: 5. The CDR3 sequence: CASSLRAGVETQYF. CDR3 nucleotides: TGTGCCAGCAGCTTGAGGGCGGGAGTGGAGACCCAGTACTTC.

The chain combines TRBV28 with TRBJ1-2, with TRBD1 as a possible D gene (6 bases). The CDR3 loop spans 14 amino acids. V was pared by 7 bases and J by 1 base, with 13 bases between. Looked up from germline, CDR1 is MDHEN and CDR2 is SYDVKM. CDR3 coding DNA: TGTGCCAGCAAATGGTCAGGGGATAACTATGGCTACACCTTC. Its protein product is CASKWSGDNYGYTF.

This CDR3 reads CASGGDIITEAFF. CDR3 in DNA: TGTGCCAGCGGGGGGGACATAATCACTGAAGCTTTCTTT. The rearrangement joins TRBV2 to TRBJ1-1, with a possible D match to TRBD1 (6 bases). Germline assignment: CDR1 SNHLY and CDR2 FYNNEI. Trimming removed 8 bases from V and 4 bases from J, with 14 bases in between. CDR3 size: 13 residues. Based on the CDR3 plus reference TRBV2 and TRBJ1-1, the full variable domain is EPEVTQTPSHQVTQMGQEVILRCVPISNHLYFYWYRQILGQKVEFLVSFYNNEISEKSEIFDDQFSVERPDGSNFTLKIRSTKLEDSAMYFCASGGDIITEAFFGQGTRLTVV.

V is TRBV11-2 and J is TRBJ2-2, with 9 bases lining up with TRBD1. The CDR3 has 15 amino acids. CDR1 is SGHAT and CDR2 is FQNNGV in the germline V gene. V lost 3 bases and J lost 6; bases outside the gene matches: 5. As DNA, the CDR3 is TGTGCCAGCAGCTTGGGGGACAGGGATGCCGGGGAGCTGTTTTTT. It codes for CASSLGDRDAGELFF.

This clone was counted only a few times. The rearrangement links TRBV7-3 to TRBJ2-2; D remains ambiguous. The V end lost 1 base, the J end lost 8 bases, and 11 bases lay between the germline ends. Germline assignment: CDR1 SGHTA and CDR2 FQGTGA. This CDR3 has 14 amino acids. CDR3 region: CASSLSGRGGELFF. CDR3 nucleotides: TGTGCCAGCAGCTTAAGTGGGCGTGGTGGGGAGCTGTTTTTT.

J is TRBJ1-1 and V is TRBV15; a weak D match, TRBD1 (5 bases). The V end lost 0 bases, the J end lost 5 bases, and 10 bases lay between the germline ends. This CDR3 region has 14 residues. CDR1 is LNHNV, CDR2 YYDKDF, per germline (reference sequence). DNA of the CDR3: TGTGCCACCAGCAGAGATCGGCGGGGGACTGAAGCTTTCTTT. Translated: CATSRDRRGTEAFF.

The rearrangement joins TRBV9 to TRBJ1-1, with no clear D. Germline V lookup: CDR1 SGDLS, CDR2 YYNGEE. This CDR3 is 14 amino acids long. V dropped 0 bases and J dropped 0 bases, with 6 bases sitting between them. As DNA, the CDR3 is TGTGCCAGCAGCGTAGGTATGTTGAACACTGAAGCTTTCTTT. The encoded protein is CASSVGMLNTEAFF.

The chain has TRBV5-1 and TRBJ2-3, with D hard to call. Trimming removed 4 bases from V and 5 bases from J, with 14 bases in between. The length of the CDR3 is 14 residues. The V gene's germline CDR1 is SGHRS and CDR2 YFSETQ. The CDR3 DNA sequence: TGCGCCAGCAGCCGAGTGCCTTCGCGAGATACGCAGTATTTT. Protein: CASSRVPSRDTQYF.

This chain joins TRBV5-1 and TRBJ1-1, with 7 bases lining up with TRBD1. Germline CDR1 SGHRS, CDR2 YFSETQ. The CDR3 length is 12 residues. The J segment lost 9 bases and the V segment lost 4 bases, leaving 6 bases of the junction unmatched. CDR3 DNA sequence: TGCGCCAGCAGCGGCGGGACAGCCCAAGCTTTCTTT. Translating it yields CASSGGTAQAFF.

A few counts support this clone. The chain joins TRBV6-5 to TRBJ1-6; 9 bases are shared with TRBD1. Germline values: CDR1 MNHEY, CDR2 SVGAGI. V lost 6 bases to trimming and J lost 9 bases; unmatched junction nucleotides: 6. This CDR3 is built from 14 residues. CDR3 nucleotides: TGTGCCAGCAGCCTGGGACAGGGTACTTCACCCCTCCACTTT. Its protein product is CASSLGQGTSPLHF.

The chain uses TRBV6-1 and TRBJ2-1, with 9 nucleotides matching TRBD2. The CDR3 extends over 15 amino acids. After removal of 3 bases from V and 9 bases from J, the junction contained 9 bases not matched to a gene. Germline V gene data show CDR1 as MNHNS and CDR2 as SASEGT. The CDR3 here is CASSDRASGKVEQFF. CDR3 in DNA: TGTGCCAGCAGTGACAGGGCTAGCGGGAAAGTTGAGCAGTTCTTC.

The rearrangement joins TRBV10-3 to TRBJ2-5, with 7 bases that match TRBD1. CDR3 length equals 15 residues. With 2 bases clipped from V and 3 bases from J, the junction kept 6 bases outside the gene matches. The germline V gene encodes CDR1 ENHRY and CDR2 SYGVKD. CDR3 residues: CAISEGPGTEETQYF. The CDR3 DNA follows: TGTGCCATCAGTGAGGGTCCCGGGACAGAAGAGACCCAGTACTTC.

The sample holds one count of this clone. The chain recombines TRBV29-1 with TRBJ2-2; unclear D gene. CDR3 length: 13 residues. Germline V gene data show CDR1 as SQVTM and CDR2 as ANQGSEA. Trimming cost V 4 bases and J 7 bases, with 13 bases left between them. The CDR3 protein is CSVAGFGFGELFF. In DNA form, the CDR3 reads TGCAGCGTTGCAGGATTTGGCTTCGGGGAGCTGTTTTTT.

V is TRBV10-2 and J is TRBJ2-1, with TRBD2 identical over 12 bases. From germline, CDR1 is WSHSY and CDR2 SAAADI. The CDR3 is made up of 15 amino acids. V lost 6 bases and J lost 10; bases outside the gene matches: 10. Here the CDR3 DNA reads TGCGCCAGCAGCACCCTAGCGGGAGGGCCGACGGAGCAGTTCTTC. Amino acids: CASSTLAGGPTEQFF.

The chain uses TRBV28 and TRBJ1-2, with D possibly being TRBD1 (5 bases). This CDR3 has 14 amino acids. The V end was cut by 8 bases, the J end by 8 bases, with 21 bases between. CDR1 and CDR2 (germline): MDHEN, SYDVKM. The CDR3 spells CASFTTGDYGGYTF. For the CDR3, the DNA is TGTGCCAGCTTCACGACCGGGGACTATGGAGGCTACACCTTC.